A selection of T cell receptor beta chains follows, all from one sample in a study of regulatory T cells in long-lasting Graves disease. TCRdb re-called the multiplex PCR reads through MiXCR, storing one row per CDR3 protein. The table lists roughly 450,000 distinct CDR3 sequences, 23% of them singletons. The specimen comprised peripheral blood mononuclear cells (PBMCs), sampled when the disease was refractory, from a patient treated with antithyroid drugs. These receptors all come from a female donor with Graves disease. Each CDR3 is given with its conserved first and last residue. A D gene is named only where the DNA matches it firmly.

d_call,j_call,v_call,cdr3_aa
.,TRBJ2-7,TRBV3-1,CASSQDRAVVEQYF
TRBD1,TRBJ1-2,TRBV19,CACRGTGNYGYTF
TRBD1,TRBJ1-1,TRBV12-3/TRBV12-4,CASSSRQGAEAFF
.,TRBJ1-4,TRBV4-2,CASSNRVGEEKLFF
TRBD2,TRBJ2-2,TRBV24-1,CATSTNGLAGSNTGELFF
TRBD1,TRBJ1-2,TRBV28,CASSSLGTGGVNYGYTF
TRBD2,TRBJ2-7,TRBV20-1,CSARKSLLAGGPYEQYF
TRBD2,TRBJ2-5,TRBV2,CASRSSGRITETQYF
.,TRBJ2-3,TRBV9,CASPPRFPDTQYF
TRBD1,TRBJ1-1,TRBV5-4,CASSSGQFGAFF
TRBD1,TRBJ2-7,TRBV12-3/TRBV12-4,CASSLRTGSTYEQYF
.,TRBJ1-1,TRBV24-1,CATRGLGNTEAFF
TRBD1,TRBJ2-7,TRBV12-5,CASGLTGTGPYEQYF
.,TRBJ1-1,TRBV7-2,CASSPRGGRNTEAFF
TRBD1,TRBJ2-1,TRBV28,CASKGTDPYNEQFF
TRBD1,TRBJ1-2,TRBV24-1,CATSDLRQGGYTF
.,TRBJ1-2,TRBV27,CASSPRGNNNYGYTF
TRBD1,TRBJ1-2,TRBV27,CASSRDRVSGYTF
.,TRBJ1-1,TRBV18,CASSPLPWSTEGNTEAFF
TRBD2,TRBJ2-2,TRBV12-3/TRBV12-4,CASSLEIAGGNTGELFF
TRBD1,TRBJ1-4,TRBV28,CASNVPGTGTEKLFF
.,.,TRBV6-2/TRBV6-3,CASTQKGRRLPRGTEAFF
TRBD1,TRBJ2-7,TRBV3-1,CASSQGRQGGVQYF
.,TRBJ1-3,TRBV7-6,CASSLAQSFGNTIYF
.,TRBJ2-7,TRBV28,CASSSFRGQSGEQYF
.,TRBJ2-2,TRBV2,CASRQAMAGELFF
TRBD2,TRBJ2-5,TRBV7-2,CASSLAPLAGVETQYF
.,TRBJ1-2,TRBV6-4,CASSASPGYGYTF
.,TRBJ2-2,TRBV18,CASSQGPNTGELFF
.,TRBJ1-6,TRBV6-9,CASSYSPSGRARSPHHF
.,TRBJ2-6,TRBV4-3,CASSQDRGSGANVLTF
.,TRBJ1-1,TRBV14,CASSQGGLGTEAFF
TRBD1,TRBJ1-5,TRBV27,CASSPWTGGSNQPQHF
.,TRBJ1-1,TRBV7-9,CASSPTTGTLNTEAFF
.,TRBJ1-5,TRBV7-2,CASSLAGAPAYSNQPQHF
.,TRBJ1-1,TRBV19,CASYGPGRGDNTEAFF
.,TRBJ2-2,TRBV14,CASSKTQGTGELFF
.,TRBJ2-2,TRBV28,CASSPPGPNTGELFF
.,TRBJ2-7,TRBV5-1,CASSFERITYEQYF
TRBD1,TRBJ1-2,TRBV6-2/TRBV6-3,CASSYSVTGDGYTF
TRBD1,TRBJ2-5,TRBV5-1,CASRTGTGPWTMETQYF
.,TRBJ1-1,TRBV7-2,CASSQTAVRGPEAFF
TRBD1,TRBJ2-4,TRBV20-1,CSAEARRTGKIQYF
TRBD1,TRBJ2-7,TRBV20-1,CSATTGGSSYEQYF
.,TRBJ1-5,TRBV15,CATRGIGNQPQHF
.,TRBJ2-7,TRBV25-1,CASSEFGSRGRGYEQYF
TRBD1,TRBJ2-7,TRBV7-2,CASSDRGIEQYF
.,TRBJ1-2,TRBV27,CASSPGGRYGYTF
TRBD1,TRBJ2-5,TRBV3-1,CASSHQGDVETQYF
TRBD1,TRBJ1-5,TRBV27,CASRSRVQGNQPQHF
.,TRBJ1-3,TRBV7-9,CASSTDDRGGNTIYF
.,TRBJ2-3,TRBV7-3,CASSWGGDTQYF
TRBD1,TRBJ2-7,TRBV4-1,CASSHDNTGQGFYEQYF
.,TRBJ1-2,TRBV14,CASSQDSAGLLNYGYTF
TRBD2,TRBJ2-7,TRBV6-2/TRBV6-3,CASSEPSGSSYEQYF
.,TRBJ2-5,TRBV11-2,CASSLMAGPRGTQYF
TRBD1,TRBJ1-4,TRBV28,CASSTRQGPANEKLFF